One and the same sample provided the 31 T cell receptor beta chains below, sequenced in a study of Ad26.COV2.S vaccination and SARS-CoV-2 variants. Assay used: immunoSEQ multiplex PCR; TCRdb lists only in-frame clones, some missing. Seen here are about 480,000 clones, approximately 90% observed once, and the top ten hold 10% to 15%. Treatment of the sample: around 19 received Ad26.COV2.S at low or high dose, single or two shots; about five received placebo; per-sample allocation not given. Specimen acquisition occurred on day 63 following the initial vaccine or placebo injection. The sequenced sample was peripheral blood, obtained in a trial of Ad26.COV2.S vaccine versus placebo. These receptors all come from a person aged 18-60 years who received the Ad26.COV2.S COVID-19 vaccine or a placebo.

This clone has a single count. The rearrangement links TRBV19 to TRBJ2-2; D remains unclear. Trimming took 3 bases from V and 4 from J, leaving 15 bases between them. The CDR3 totals 16 residues. Germline loops: CDR1 LNHDA, CDR2 SQIVND (reference sequence). This chain's CDR3 is CASSIYSPGGTGELFF. The DNA of the CDR3 is TGTGCCAGTAGTATTTATAGCCCGGGTGGCACCGGGGAGCTGTTTTTT. The variable domain in full, with the rest retrieved from reference TRBV19 and TRBJ2-2, is DGGITQSPKYLFRKEGQNVTLSCEQNLNHDAMYWYRQDPGQGLRLIYYSQIVNDFQKGDIAEGYSVSREKKESFPLTVTSAQKNPTAFYLCASSIYSPGGTGELFFGEGSRLTVL.

The gene calls are TRBV30 and TRBJ1-6; the D gene is possibly TRBD1 (5 bases). This CDR3 region has 14 residues. The V gene's germline CDR1 is GTSNPN and CDR2 SVGIG (reference sequence). Trimming took 0 bases from V and 8 from J, leaving 11 bases between them. CDR3: CAWSVGGLDSPLHF. The CDR3 DNA reads TGTGCCTGGAGTGTTGGGGGGTTGGATTCACCCCTCCACTTT.

This chain joins TRBV14 and TRBJ2-2; 7 bases map to TRBD1. V trimming: 3 bases; J trimming: 7 bases; junction bases outside the gene matches: 17. CDR1 and CDR2 (germline): SGHDN, FVKESK. This CDR3 is 18 amino acids long. The CDR3 DNA reads TGTGCCAGCAGCCAGCCAAGATCGGGCAGAACAGGGGTCGGGGAGCTGTTTTTT. It translates to CASSQPRSGRTGVGELFF.

This clone has only a few counts. Since a much larger clone is just one base distant, this may be a read error. The chain uses TRBV6-5 and TRBJ1-2; 7 bases fit TRBD1. Germline V gene sequence: CDR1 MNHEY, CDR2 SVGAGI. The CDR3 loop spans 11 amino acids. The V gene end was trimmed by 6 bases and the J gene end by 6 bases; junction bases not matched to a gene: 1. The CDR3 reads CASRTGDGYTF. The CDR3 bases are TGTGCCAGCAGAACAGGGGATGGCTACACCTTC.

For the CDR3, the DNA is TGTGCCAGCAGCCCGGGGACAGGGGAAGCGGAGACCCAGTACTTC. It specifies CASSPGTGEAETQYF. The chain combines TRBV7-9 with TRBJ2-5; 10 bases map to TRBD1. J gave up 5 bases and V 5 bases, and 8 bases lay outside the gene matches. The CDR3 covers 15 residues. CDR1 and CDR2 from the germline V gene are SEHNR and FQNEAQ (reference sequence).

The rearrangement links TRBV6-2 or TRBV6-3 to TRBJ1-1; maybe TRBD1 (6 bases). The germline CDR1 and CDR2 sequences are MNHEY and SVGEGT. The CDR3 covers 15 residues. Trimming pared 5 bases from V and 6 bases from J, leaving 19 bases between. CDR3 in amino acids: CASSQSGTPYSEAFF. The CDR3 DNA follows: TGTGCCAGCAGTCAATCCGGGACACCCTACTCTGAAGCTTTCTTT.

The rearrangement uses TRBV7-9 and TRBJ2-3, with 12 nucleotides matching TRBD2. Germline V lookup: CDR1 SEHNR, CDR2 FQNEAQ (reference sequence). This CDR3 has 19 amino acids. V shed 5 bases, J shed 4 bases, and the junction held 16 bases outside the gene matches. The CDR3 nucleotides are TGTGCCAGCAGCCAGGGCCGACTAGCGGGGGTGGGCTTTCCAGATACGCAGTATTTT. Amino acids: CASSQGRLAGVGFPDTQYF.

This clone was found a few times. This chain connects TRBV12-3 or TRBV12-4 to TRBJ1-5; no clear D gene. V was trimmed by 6 bases and J by 4 bases, leaving 4 bases between them. The CDR3 is 11 amino acids. The CDR3 nucleotides read TGTGCCAGCAGCCTTAATCAGCCCCAGCATTTT. Its protein is CASSLNQPQHF.

The V and J genes are TRBV29-1 and TRBJ1-1; D is perhaps TRBD1 (5 bases). The CDR3 loop spans 14 amino acids. V lost 7 bases and J lost 4, with 19 bases in between. CDR1 and CDR2 (germline): SQVTM, ANQGSEA. The CDR3 region is CSEKKAGWTTEAFF. The CDR3 coding sequence is TGCAGCGAGAAGAAGGCAGGGTGGACCACTGAAGCTTTCTTT.

V usage is TRBV19 and J usage is TRBJ2-1; D uncertain. Germline V CDR1 and CDR2: LNHDA, SQIVND (reference sequence). The CDR3 covers 14 residues. Trimming removed 2 bases at V and 5 bases at J, with 10 bases between. DNA of the CDR3: TGTGCCAGTAGTATATCCCCCATAAACAATGAGCAGTTCTTC. It specifies CASSISPINNEQFF.

V and J are TRBV27 and TRBJ2-3; no clear D gene. Germline V CDR1 and CDR2: MNHEY, SMNVEV (reference sequence). The CDR3 sequence is 11 residues long. The V end lost 6 bases, the J end lost 9 bases, and 10 bases lay between the germline ends. The CDR3 nucleotides read TGTGCCAGCAGGGGTTGGGAAACGCAGTATTTT. Encoded protein: CASRGWETQYF.

This clone was observed once. The chain recombines TRBV7-2 with TRBJ1-3, with D unresolved. This CDR3 comprises 14 residues. Germline V CDR1 and CDR2: SGHTA, FQGNSA. Trimming took off 1 base at V and 0 bases at J, with 4 bases between the two ends. CDR3 sequence (DNA): TGTGCCAGCAGCTTAGAAGCCTCTGGAAACACCATATATTTT. Translating gives CASSLEASGNTIYF.

The chain is built from TRBV3-1 (or the pseudogene TRBV3-2) and TRBJ1-1, with a tentative D call TRBD1 (6 bases). The CDR3 runs 12 residues. Looked up from germline, CDR1 is LGHDT and CDR2 is YNNKEL (reference sequence). V lost 5 bases to trimming and J lost 8 bases, with 12 bases between them. CDR3 amino acids: CASSATGWEAFF. The CDR3 nucleotides are TGTGCCAGCAGCGCTACAGGGTGGGAAGCTTTCTTT.

V usage is TRBV27 and J usage is TRBJ1-2; D call uncertain. V gave up 4 bases and J gave up 6 bases, with 21 bases separating them. CDR3 length: 16 residues. Germline V lookup: CDR1 MNHEY, CDR2 SMNVEV (reference sequence). CDR3 residues: CASSSGLKGLLDGYTF. As DNA, the CDR3 is TGTGCCAGCAGTTCCGGACTCAAAGGGCTACTAGATGGCTACACCTTC.

This rearrangement joins TRBV7-9 to TRBJ2-3; no definite D call. Germline V gives CDR1 SEHNR, CDR2 FQNEAQ (reference sequence). The CDR3 sequence is 14 residues long. V was trimmed by 5 bases and J by 2 bases, leaving 11 bases between them. The CDR3 sequence is CASSPIGSTDTQYF. The CDR3 DNA follows: TGTGCCAGCAGCCCGATAGGGTCCACAGATACGCAGTATTTT.

This clone was counted between two and nine times. The chain links TRBV28 to TRBJ1-2, with a weak D call TRBD1 (5 bases). V was pared by 7 bases and J by 1 base, with 13 bases between. The CDR3 extends over 14 amino acids. The germline CDR1 and CDR2 sequences are MDHEN and SYDVKM. CDR3 region: CASIGGRSNYGYTF. The DNA for the CDR3 is TGTGCCAGCATCGGGGGACGGAGTAACTATGGCTACACCTTC.

This rearrangement joins TRBV2 to TRBJ2-2; 8 bases map to TRBD2. The length of the CDR3 is 16 residues. The V gene end was trimmed by 4 bases and the J gene end by 4 bases; junction bases not matched to a gene: 8. Germline V gene sequence: CDR1 SNHLY, CDR2 FYNNEI. CDR3 nucleotide sequence: TGTGCCAGCAGTGGGGATAGCGGGGTCGGCACCGGGGAGCTGTTTTTT. Translating gives CASSGDSGVGTGELFF.

CDR3 protein: CASNYVGSGELFF. In DNA form, the CDR3 reads TGTGCCAGCAACTACGTTGGGAGCGGGGAGCTGTTTTTT. The chain couples TRBV5-5 to TRBJ2-2, with D perhaps TRBD2 (5 bases). V was cut by 6 bases and J by 7 bases, with 13 bases left in between. CDR3 length: 13 amino acids. Germline values: CDR1 SGHKS, CDR2 YYEKEE (reference sequence).

V is TRBV7-2 and J is TRBJ2-1; 7 bases agree with TRBD2. J was trimmed by 7 bases and V by 1 base; bases with no gene match: 19. Germline values: CDR1 SGHTA, CDR2 FQGNSA. The CDR3 loop spans 19 amino acids. In DNA, the CDR3 is TGTGCCAGCAGCTTAGGCGGGGCTAGCGGTTCCCGCGGAGGGAATGAGCAGTTCTTC. Its translation is CASSLGGASGSRGGNEQFF. The full variable domain, completed using reference TRBV7-2 and TRBJ2-1, is GAGVSQSPSNKVTEKGKDVELRCDPISGHTALYWYRQSLGQGLEFLIYFQGNSAPDKSGLPSDRFSAERTGGSVSTLTIQRTQQEDSAVYLCASSLGGASGSRGGNEQFFGPGTRLTVL.

The chain links TRBV28 to TRBJ1-1; D possibly corresponds to TRBD1 (6 bases). Trimming stripped 9 bases from V and 1 base from J, with 12 bases between. Germline loops: CDR1 MDHEN, CDR2 SYDVKM. The CDR3 loop spans 13 amino acids. CDR3 DNA sequence: TGTGCCAGTTACAGGGCTTCGAACACTGAAGCTTTCTTT. Amino acids: CASYRASNTEAFF. Drawing the rest from reference TRBV28 and TRBJ1-1, the complete variable domain is DVKVTQSSRYLVKRTGEKVFLECVQDMDHENMFWYRQDPGLGLRLIYFSYDVKMKEKGDIPEGYSVSREKKERFSLILESASTNQTSMYLCASYRASNTEAFFGQGTRLTVV.

V gene TRBV5-1 combines with J gene TRBJ1-2; 7 nucleotides align to TRBD1. The CDR3 is 15 residues long. Per the germline V gene, CDR1 is SGHRS and CDR2 is YFSETQ. V gave up 0 bases and J gave up 0 bases; unmatched junction bases: 2. CDR3 DNA sequence: TGCGCCAGCAGCTTGGCCGGGACAGCTAACTATGGCTACACCTTC. Amino acids: CASSLAGTANYGYTF.

This chain connects TRBV7-2 to TRBJ2-3; 8 bases line up with TRBD2. The CDR3 is made up of 15 amino acids. V shed 5 bases, J shed 1 base, and the junction held 5 bases outside the gene matches. Germline V lookup: CDR1 SGHTA, CDR2 FQGNSA. CDR3 sequence: CASSPRTSRTDTQYF. The CDR3 DNA follows: TGTGCCAGCAGCCCGCGGACTAGCCGCACAGATACGCAGTATTTT.

The sample holds one count of this clone. V usage is TRBV28 and J usage is TRBJ2-3, with D perhaps matching TRBD1 (6 bases). Germline V gives CDR1 MDHEN, CDR2 SYDVKM. V lost 6 bases to trimming and J lost 6 bases, with 10 bases between them. This CDR3 region has 12 residues. The CDR3 DNA is TGTGCCAGCAGGGAGGACAGCGATACGCAGTATTTT. Its translation is CASREDSDTQYF.

This rearrangement joins TRBV6-2 or TRBV6-3 to TRBJ1-6; no clear D gene. Trimming left V 6 bases short and J 9 bases short, with 9 bases between. Germline CDR1 and CDR2: MNHEY and SVGEGT. This CDR3 contains 12 residues. For the CDR3, the DNA is TGTGCCAGCAGCTTCGAGGTTTCACCCCTCCACTTT. Translating gives CASSFEVSPLHF.

J is TRBJ2-7 and V is TRBV5-4; D gene ambiguous. The germline gives CDR1 SGHNT, CDR2 YYREEE (reference sequence). V was cut by 0 bases and J by 2 bases, with 9 bases left in between. CDR3 size: 14 residues. Here the CDR3 reads CASSLDRATYEQYF. The DNA of the CDR3 is TGTGCCAGCAGCTTGGACAGAGCCACCTACGAGCAGTACTTC.

This clone was found a few times. The chain employs TRBV6-1 and TRBJ1-1; a possible D gene is TRBD1 (5 bases). Germline loops: CDR1 MNHNS, CDR2 SASEGT. The germline V and J ends were trimmed by 3 bases and 1 base, with 9 bases remaining between them. The CDR3 extends over 14 amino acids. CDR3 region: CASSDPTGNTEAFF. The CDR3 region has the DNA TGTGCCAGCAGTGATCCAACAGGGAACACTGAAGCTTTCTTT.

V and J are TRBV5-1 and TRBJ1-1; no clear D. The germline V gene has CDR1 SGHRS and CDR2 YFSETQ. V was shortened by 5 bases and J by 0 bases, with 8 bases between the two germline ends. The CDR3 spans 13 residues. The CDR3 region is CASRASLNTEAFF. DNA of the CDR3: TGCGCCAGCAGAGCATCACTGAACACTGAAGCTTTCTTT.

This clone was found once. The chain joins TRBV24-1 to TRBJ2-7, with 8 nucleotides matching TRBD2. Germline values: CDR1 KGHDR, CDR2 SFDVKD. The CDR3 is 13 residues long. Losses at the gene ends were 6 bases for V and 5 bases for J; bases not matched to a gene: 5. The CDR3 is CATSSGSAHEQYF. The DNA of the CDR3 is TGTGCCACCAGTAGCGGGAGTGCCCACGAGCAGTACTTC.

V gene TRBV4-2 combines with J gene TRBJ2-1, with TRBD2 matching 8 bases. The V segment lost 1 base and the J segment 5 bases; nucleotides outside the gene matches: 1. Looked up from germline, CDR1 is LGHNA and CDR2 is YNFKEQ. The CDR3 length is 14 residues. The chain's CDR3 is CASSQVSGNNEQFF. The DNA for the CDR3 is TGTGCCAGCAGCCAAGTTAGCGGGAACAATGAGCAGTTCTTC.

The V and J genes are TRBV9 and TRBJ1-2; D unresolved. The CDR3 spans 16 residues. The ends were cut back, 2 bases at V and 4 bases at J, with 18 bases in the middle. Germline assignment: CDR1 SGDLS and CDR2 YYNGEE. CDR3 bases: TGTGCCAGCAGCGTCCGGGAGGCAGGCGAGGGCTATGGCTACACCTTC. Encoded protein: CASSVREAGEGYGYTF.

The chain recombines TRBV19 with TRBJ1-6, with D maybe TRBD1 (5 bases). From germline, CDR1 is LNHDA and CDR2 SQIVND (reference sequence). Between the trimmed V and J ends, which lost 5 bases and 8 bases, there was a span of 19 bases. This CDR3 is 16 amino acids long. Written as DNA, the CDR3 is TGTGCCAGTAGTCCAACACTGGGACGGATTGATTCACCCCTCCACTTT. Amino acids: CASSPTLGRIDSPLHF.